The 17 T cell receptor beta chains below were found in one sample sequenced in a study of cytomegalovirus exposure and HLA in healthy donors. PCR amplification relied on 60 Vbeta primers (plus 13 Jbeta primers). Clones were read by immunoSEQ multiplex PCR, and TCRdb kept only the in-frame ones, dropping some. This sample has 130,000 or so clones, with about 77% found just once. The sequencing sample was made of PBMCs. These TCRs come from a female donor in good health and CMV-seronegative.

V gene TRBV9 combines with J gene TRBJ2-7, with 9 bases aligning to TRBD1. The CDR3 is 16 residues long. Germline CDR1 SGDLS, CDR2 YYNGEE. J lost 2 bases, V lost 2 bases, and 8 bases had no gene match. The CDR3, as DNA: TGTGCCAGCAGCGTCAATAAGGACAGGGGCACCTACGAGCAGTACTTC. Protein product: CASSVNKDRGTYEQYF.

This clone was observed once. The chain recombines TRBV14 with TRBJ2-7, with no clear D. Trimming removed 5 bases from V and 4 bases from J, with 6 bases in between. Germline assignment: CDR1 SGHDN and CDR2 FVKESK. This CDR3 region has 11 residues. The CDR3 loop reads CASSLNYEQYF. The CDR3 nucleotides read TGTGCCAGCAGCTTAAATTACGAGCAGTACTTC.

The J gene is TRBJ2-7, the V gene TRBV18; a possible D gene is TRBD1 (5 bases). With 8 bases removed from V and 6 bases from J, the gap between germline ends came to 14 bases. CDR1 and CDR2 (germline): KGHSH, LQKENI. This CDR3 spans 12 amino acids. DNA of the CDR3: TGTGCCAGCACGGACGTAACAGGCGAGCAGTACTTC. Translation: CASTDVTGEQYF.

This chain uses TRBV5-1 with TRBJ2-1, with D perhaps matching TRBD2 (5 bases). Trimming took 1 base from V and 0 from J, leaving 8 bases between them. The CDR3 is made up of 15 amino acids. Germline V lookup: CDR1 SGHRS, CDR2 YFSETQ. CDR3 in DNA: TGCGCCAGCAGCTTGTACGGGAACTCCTACAATGAGCAGTTCTTC. As protein: CASSLYGNSYNEQFF.

The chain uses TRBV9 and TRBJ2-1; the D is unclear. The germline V gene encodes CDR1 SGDLS and CDR2 YYNGEE. Deletions cut 2 bases from V and 3 bases from J, with 9 bases between. CDR3 length: 14 amino acids. CDR3 sequence reads: CASSVNSYYNEQFF. Here the CDR3 DNA reads TGTGCCAGCAGCGTCAATAGCTACTACAATGAGCAGTTCTTC.

The chain couples TRBV7-9 to TRBJ2-3, with D perhaps TRBD2 (6 bases). The germline V gene has CDR1 SEHNR and CDR2 FQNEAQ (reference sequence). The CDR3 spans 17 residues. Trimming cost V 7 bases and J 2 bases, with 22 bases left between them. The CDR3 loop reads CASNIWASEYYTDTQYF. CDR3 coding DNA: TGTGCCAGCAACATCTGGGCTAGCGAGTACTACACAGATACGCAGTATTTT.

This clone was picked up a small number of times. The chain links TRBV19 to TRBJ2-2, with D tentatively TRBD1 (5 bases). This CDR3 region has 14 residues. Germline V gene lookup returns CDR1 LNHDA and CDR2 SQIVND (reference sequence). Trimming left V 5 bases short and J 6 bases short, with 13 bases between. CDR3 protein: CASSVRQTPGELFF. CDR3 DNA sequence: TGTGCCAGTAGTGTTCGACAGACCCCCGGGGAGCTGTTTTTT.

CDR3 in DNA: TGTGCCAGCAGTGATCGGGACAGGCCGGATTATGGCTACACCTTC. Its protein is CASSDRDRPDYGYTF. V is TRBV25-1 and J is TRBJ1-2, with 8 positions matching TRBD1. The V gene end was trimmed by 3 bases and the J gene end by 5 bases; junction bases not matched to a gene: 8. Germline V gene data show CDR1 as MGHDK and CDR2 as SYGVNS. This CDR3 has 15 amino acids.

The rearrangement links TRBV18 to TRBJ1-5, with D possibly matching TRBD1 (5 bases). V lost 1 base and J lost 6, with 13 bases in between. The CDR3 length is 15 residues. Germline loops: CDR1 KGHSH, CDR2 LQKENI. The CDR3: CASSPQGKFGQPQHF. CDR3 in DNA: TGTGCCAGCTCACCACAGGGGAAGTTTGGTCAGCCCCAGCATTTT.

V and J are TRBV19 and TRBJ2-5, with 7 bases matching TRBD2. The CDR3 is 13 residues long. V shed 2 bases and J 4 bases; nucleotides not matched to a gene: 1. CDR1 and CDR2 (germline): LNHDA, SQIVND (reference sequence). The CDR3 DNA reads TGTGCCAGTAGTATAACTAGCGCAGAGACCCAGTACTTC. Translating it yields CASSITSAETQYF. Based on the CDR3 plus reference TRBV19 and TRBJ2-5, the full variable domain is DGGITQSPKYLFRKEGQNVTLSCEQNLNHDAMYWYRQDPGQGLRLIYYSQIVNDFQKGDIAEGYSVSREKKESFPLTVTSAQKNPTAFYLCASSITSAETQYFGPGTRLLVL.

This chain uses TRBV14 with TRBJ2-6; possibly TRBD1 for D (6 bases). V was trimmed by 4 bases and J by 1 base, leaving 14 bases between them. Germline V gives CDR1 SGHDN, CDR2 FVKESK. The CDR3 length is 17 residues. The DNA of the CDR3 is TGTGCCAGCAGCCCGTCGACAGGAGCTTCTGGGGCCAACGTCCTGACTTTC. Protein product: CASSPSTGASGANVLTF.

V and J are TRBV28 and TRBJ2-1; D might be TRBD1 (5 bases). The CDR3 has 15 residues. Trimming pared 3 bases from V and 3 bases from J, leaving 12 bases between. Germline V CDR1 and CDR2: MDHEN, SYDVKM. CDR3 in amino acids: CASSLSRAGYNEQFF. The DNA for the CDR3 is TGTGCCAGCAGTTTGAGCAGGGCCGGCTACAATGAGCAGTTCTTC.

There are a few counts of this clone. The chain employs TRBV18 and TRBJ1-5, with TRBD1 identical over 8 bases. From germline, CDR1 is KGHSH and CDR2 LQKENI. V dropped 4 bases and J dropped 3; count of bases not matched to a gene: 5. The CDR3 loop spans 15 amino acids. CDR3 in amino acids: CASSLGTGDNQPQHF. The DNA of the CDR3 is TGTGCCAGCTCACTTGGGACAGGAGACAATCAGCCCCAGCATTTT.

This chain joins TRBV14 and TRBJ2-2; 8 positions match TRBD2. Germline V gene data show CDR1 as SGHDN and CDR2 as FVKESK. The CDR3 totals 18 residues. The junction had 14 bases not matched to a gene; V was cut back by 4 bases and J by 4 bases. CDR3 nucleotides: TGTGCCAGCAGCCTCGGGGGGAGCGGGAGAAGTGTCACCGGGGAGCTGTTTTTT. Protein sequence: CASSLGGSGRSVTGELFF.

This clone has a single count. This chain joins TRBV5-1 and TRBJ1-2; no clear D gene. The CDR3 contains 13 residues. V lost 6 bases, J lost 3 bases, and 12 bases lay in between. CDR1 SGHRS and CDR2 YFSETQ come from the germline V gene. CDR3 sequence reads: CASMGQQDYGYTF. The CDR3 DNA follows: TGCGCCAGCATGGGCCAGCAAGACTATGGCTACACCTTC.

The chain joins TRBV9 to TRBJ2-2; 9 bases align to TRBD1. The CDR3 is made up of 17 amino acids. V lost 3 bases and J lost 0; bases outside the gene matches: 6. Germline V CDR1 and CDR2: SGDLS, YYNGEE. The CDR3 reads CASSGGTGIPNTGELFF. In nucleotides, the CDR3 is TGTGCCAGCAGCGGCGGGACAGGGATACCGAACACCGGGGAGCTGTTTTTT.

The chain is built from TRBV7-9 and TRBJ2-1; the match to TRBD2 covers 12 bases. CDR1 and CDR2 from the germline V gene are SEHNR and FQNEAQ (reference sequence). The V gene end was trimmed by 5 bases and the J gene end by 5 bases; junction bases not matched to a gene: 4. This CDR3 has 15 residues. CDR3 region: CASSPSGGAHNEQFF. CDR3 DNA: TGTGCCAGCAGCCCTAGCGGGGGGGCTCACAATGAGCAGTTCTTC.